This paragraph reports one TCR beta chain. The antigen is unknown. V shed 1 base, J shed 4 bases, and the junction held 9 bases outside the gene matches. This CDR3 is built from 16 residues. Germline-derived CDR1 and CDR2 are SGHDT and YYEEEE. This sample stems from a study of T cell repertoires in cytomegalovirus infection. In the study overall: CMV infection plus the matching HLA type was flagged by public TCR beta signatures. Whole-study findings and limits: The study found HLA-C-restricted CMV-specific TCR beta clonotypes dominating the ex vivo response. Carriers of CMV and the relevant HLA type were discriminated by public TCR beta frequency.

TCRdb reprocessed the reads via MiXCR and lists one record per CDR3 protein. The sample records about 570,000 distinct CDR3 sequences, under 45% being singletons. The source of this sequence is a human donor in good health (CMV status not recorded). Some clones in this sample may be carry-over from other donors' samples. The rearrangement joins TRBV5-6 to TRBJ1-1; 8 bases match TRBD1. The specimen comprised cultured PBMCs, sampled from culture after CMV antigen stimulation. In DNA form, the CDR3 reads TGTGCCAGCAGCTTGCGGCAGGGGGCGCTGGGCACTGAAGCTTTCTTT. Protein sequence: CASSLRQGALGTEAFF.